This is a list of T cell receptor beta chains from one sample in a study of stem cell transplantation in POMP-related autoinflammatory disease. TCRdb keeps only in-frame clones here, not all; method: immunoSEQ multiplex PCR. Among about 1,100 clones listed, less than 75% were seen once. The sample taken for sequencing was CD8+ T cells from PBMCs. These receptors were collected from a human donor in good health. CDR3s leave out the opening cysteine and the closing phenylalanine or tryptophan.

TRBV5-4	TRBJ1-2	ASSFQGLPGDGYT
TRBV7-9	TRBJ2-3	ASSLIPPADTQY
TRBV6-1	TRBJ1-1	ASSESSGTGTTEAF
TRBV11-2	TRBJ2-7	ASSFISEGLAGEEQY
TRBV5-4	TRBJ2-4	ASSMGEESKNIQY
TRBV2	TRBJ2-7	ASRVGTSGLVDEQY
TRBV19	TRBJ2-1	ASRPGFSLSYNEQF
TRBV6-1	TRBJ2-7	ASTPGEPYEQY
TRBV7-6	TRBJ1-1	ASSLESLALSTEAF
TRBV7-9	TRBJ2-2	ASSAFTGGLTGELF
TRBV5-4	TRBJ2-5	ASSWTQETQY
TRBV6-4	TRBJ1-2	ASSPYPQGRVYGYT